This is a list of T cell receptor beta chains from one sample in a study of blood T cell repertoires in COVID-19. TCRdb's table, derived via immunoSEQ multiplex PCR, lists solely in-frame clones and lacks some. The sample shows tens of thousands of clones, roughly nine tenths of them seen only once. The sample was peripheral blood. These receptor sequences come from a man aged 55 to 70 with acute or convalescent COVID-19. Both conserved end residues are part of each CDR3. D genes are given only for firm matches. For some rows the clone size is stated as once, few or many, or as a class when expanded; others skip it.

>NA|NA|TRBV19|TRBJ2-1
CASSSRGGDSYNEQFF
TGTGCCAGTAGTAGTAGGGGAGGAGACTCCTACAATGAGCAGTTCTTC
>TRBD2|once|TRBV2|TRBJ2-5
CASSDIAGYQETQYF
TGTGCCAGCAGTGATATAGCGGGGTACCAAGAGACCCAGTACTTC
>NA|NA|TRBV18|TRBJ1-1
CASSEQSDSLNTEAFF
TGTGCCAGCTCAGAGCAGTCGGACAGCCTGAACACTGAAGCTTTCTTT
>TRBD1|NA|TRBV18|TRBJ1-3
CASSPRTGFGSQTSGNTIYF
TGTGCCAGCTCACCAAGGACAGGGTTCGGCTCCCAAACCTCTGGAAACACCATATATTTT
>NA|NA|TRBV18|TRBJ2-1
CASFRGNEQFF
TGTGCCAGTTTCAGAGGTAATGAGCAGTTCTTC
>NA|NA|TRBV5-1|TRBJ2-1
CASSYLRAYEQFF
TGCGCCAGCAGCTATCTCAGGGCCTATGAGCAGTTCTTC
>NA|NA|TRBV24-1|TRBJ2-1
CATSDAGTSSYNEQFF
TGTGCCACCAGTGATGCGGGAACCTCCTCCTACAATGAGCAGTTCTTC
>NA|NA|TRBV11-2|TRBJ2-2
CASSKDGVGELFF
TGTGCCAGCAGCAAAGACGGGGTCGGGGAGCTGTTTTTT
>NA|NA|TRBV29-1|TRBJ2-1
CSVPSLTYNEQFF
TGCAGCGTTCCCTCCCTAACCTACAATGAGCAGTTCTTC
>NA|NA|TRBV29-1|TRBJ1-1
CSVVAGLMNTEAFF
TGCAGCGTTGTGGCAGGTCTTATGAACACTGAAGCTTTCTTT
>TRBD1|NA|TRBV5-4|TRBJ1-6
CASSVNRGSSYNSPLHF
TGTGCCAGCAGCGTGAACAGGGGGAGCTCCTATAATTCACCCCTCCACTTT
>NA|NA|TRBV9|TRBJ2-2
CASSVETANTGELFF
TGTGCCAGCAGCGTAGAGACAGCGAACACCGGGGAGCTGTTTTTT
>NA|NA|TRBV2|TRBJ1-5
CASTEGRGLPQHF
TGTGCCAGCACCGAAGGGAGGGGTTTGCCCCAGCATTTT
>TRBD1|NA|TRBV2|TRBJ1-5
CASSLTTGGRQPQHF
TGTGCCAGCAGCCTGACCACAGGGGGCAGGCAGCCCCAGCATTTT
>TRBD2|NA|TRBV4-1|TRBJ2-3
CASSPVPGLAGGSTDTQYF
TGCGCCAGCAGCCCCGTCCCGGGACTAGCGGGGGGGAGCACAGATACGCAGTATTTT
>NA|NA|TRBV10-2|TRBJ2-7
CASGRDGSSYEQYF
TGCGCCAGCGGCAGGGACGGGAGCTCCTACGAGCAGTACTTC
>TRBD1|NA|TRBV2|TRBJ1-1
CASVRDRGRPSEAFF
TGTGCCAGCGTCCGGGACAGGGGGCGGCCCTCCGAAGCTTTCTTT
>TRBD1|NA|TRBV19|TRBJ1-2
CASSTVRDRDNYGYTF
TGTGCCAGTAGTACGGTCAGGGACAGAGATAACTATGGCTACACCTTC
>NA|NA|TRBV6-5|TRBJ1-2
CASITARAYGYTF
TGTGCCAGCATTACCGCCAGGGCCTATGGCTACACCTTC
>NA|NA|TRBV19|TRBJ2-1
CASRKQGNNEQFF
TGTGCCAGTAGAAAACAGGGTAACAATGAGCAGTTCTTC
>TRBD1|NA|TRBV6-2/TRBV6-3|TRBJ1-1
CASSPPLGQAAIVNTEAFF
TGTGCCAGCAGCCCGCCCCTCGGACAGGCAGCAATAGTGAACACTGAAGCTTTCTTT
>NA|NA|TRBV2|TRBJ1-1
CASRTDSWTEAFF
TGTGCCAGCAGGACGGACAGCTGGACTGAAGCTTTCTTT
>NA|NA|TRBV29-1|TRBJ1-3
CSVELLGFSRSGNTIYF
TGCAGCGTTGAACTTCTTGGATTCTCGAGGTCTGGAAACACCATATATTTT
>NA|NA|TRBV3-1/TRBV3-2|TRBJ1-2
CASSQVADYGYTF
TGTGCCAGCAGCCAAGTGGCTGATTATGGCTACACCTTC
>NA|NA|TRBV6-5|TRBJ1-1
CASSYSGENTEAFF
TGTGCCAGCAGTTACTCAGGGGAGAACACTGAAGCTTTCTTT
>TRBD1|NA|TRBV9|TRBJ1-1
CASSVRSTGVKTEAFF
TGTGCCAGCAGCGTCAGATCGACAGGGGTAAAGACTGAAGCTTTCTTT
>NA|NA|TRBV4-1|TRBJ1-1
CASSRGTQGYTEAFF
TGCGCCAGCAGCCGAGGAACCCAGGGGTACACTGAAGCTTTCTTT
>TRBD2|NA|TRBV7-6|TRBJ2-1
CASSLVWASGGFDEQFF
TGTGCCAGCAGCTTAGTGTGGGCTAGCGGGGGGTTCGATGAGCAGTTCTTC
>TRBD2|NA|TRBV25-1|TRBJ2-2
CASSGTRDYYTGELFF
TGTGCCAGCAGTGGGACTAGGGACTACTACACCGGGGAGCTGTTTTTT
>TRBD1|NA|TRBV3-1/TRBV3-2|TRBJ1-1
CASSLRTGYTEAFF
TGTGCCAGCAGCCTTCGGACAGGGTATACTGAAGCTTTCTTT
>TRBD2|NA|TRBV5-4|TRBJ2-7
CASSLAGVDEQYF
TGTGCCAGCAGCTTAGCGGGGGTAGACGAGCAGTACTTC
>NA|NA|TRBV15|TRBJ1-5
CATSSSRSHGNQPQHF
TGTGCCACCAGCAGTTCCAGATCTCATGGCAATCAGCCCCAGCATTTT
>NA|NA|TRBV14|TRBJ2-1
CASSLFTGSEQFF
TGTGCCAGCAGCCTCTTTACAGGGAGCGAGCAGTTCTTC
>TRBD1|NA|TRBV5-1|TRBJ2-7
CASSWTGSGSYEQYF
TGCGCCAGCAGCTGGACAGGGTCGGGATCCTACGAGCAGTACTTC
>TRBD1|NA|TRBV19|TRBJ1-2
CASSPWTGDYGYTF
TGTGCCAGTAGTCCTTGGACAGGGGACTATGGCTACACCTTC
>TRBD2|NA|TRBV7-6|TRBJ2-3
CASSLASGGPTDTQYF
TGTGCCAGCAGCTTAGCTAGCGGGGGCCCCACAGATACGCAGTATTTT
>NA|NA|TRBV21-1|TRBJ1-5
CASSPPTPLFNQPQHF
TGTGCCAGCAGCCCCCCAACGCCACTCTTCAATCAGCCCCAGCATTTT
>NA|once|TRBV6-6|TRBJ1-2
CASSQVDSTGYTF
TGTGCCAGCAGTCAAGTTGACAGTACTGGCTACACCTTC
>TRBD1|few|TRBV6-6|TRBJ1-6
CASSLTGGNSPLHF
TGTGCCAGCAGTTTGACAGGGGGAAATTCACCCCTCCACTTT
>NA|NA|TRBV19|TRBJ1-5
CASNSGALRQPQHF
TGTGCCAGTAATTCAGGGGCCCTAAGGCAGCCCCAGCATTTT
>NA|NA|TRBV19|TRBJ1-2
CASSIGGGGYTF
TGTGCCAGTAGTATTGGGGGAGGAGGCTACACCTTC
>TRBD1|NA|TRBV5-4|TRBJ1-2
CASSLQGARGYGYTF
TGTGCCAGCAGCTTGCAGGGGGCGCGGGGCTATGGCTACACCTTC
>NA|NA|TRBV2|TRBJ1-1
CAITRELNTEAFF
TGTGCCATAACTCGGGAGTTGAACACTGAAGCTTTCTTT
>NA|NA|TRBV5-1|TRBJ1-2
CASSLDRLLYGYTF
TGCGCCAGCAGCTTGGACAGGCTACTCTATGGCTACACCTTC
>NA|NA|TRBV10-2|TRBJ1-1
CASSDLDHRNTEAFF
TGCGCCAGCAGTGATCTCGACCACAGGAACACTGAAGCTTTCTTT
>NA|NA|TRBV19|TRBJ2-7
CASSIVPLSYEQYF
TGTGCCAGTAGTATAGTCCCGCTATCCTACGAGCAGTACTTC
>NA|NA|TRBV6-6|TRBJ1-1
CASSSQTGGGTEAFF
TGTGCCAGCAGTTCCCAGACGGGAGGTGGGACTGAAGCTTTCTTT
>NA|NA|TRBV7-8|TRBJ1-1
CASSLGFGAPTTFF
TGTGCCAGCAGCTTAGGATTTGGGGCCCCTACAACTTTCTTT
>TRBD2|NA|TRBV5-6|TRBJ2-3
CASSFSRGGRTDTQYF
TGTGCCAGCAGCTTTTCGCGGGGGGGCCGGACAGATACGCAGTATTTT
>TRBD1|NA|TRBV27|TRBJ1-1
CASSPIIGTGLTEAFF
TGTGCCAGCAGTCCTATTATCGGGACAGGGTTGACTGAAGCTTTCTTT
>NA|NA|TRBV29-1|TRBJ1-1
CSVLGGRTEAFF
TGCAGCGTTCTAGGGGGAAGGACTGAAGCTTTCTTT
>NA|NA|TRBV11-2|TRBJ2-7
CASSLGSTQWRFVYEQYF
TGTGCCAGCAGCTTAGGGTCCACACAGTGGCGATTCGTCTACGAGCAGTACTTC
>TRBD1|NA|TRBV6-6|TRBJ2-6
CASSLRGLWSGANVLTF
TGTGCCAGCAGTCTCAGGGGGCTATGGTCTGGGGCCAACGTCCTGACTTTC
>TRBD2|NA|TRBV4-2|TRBJ2-7
CASSQSVLADTYEQYF
TGTGCCAGCAGCCAATCCGTCCTAGCGGACACCTACGAGCAGTACTTC
>NA|NA|TRBV6-6|TRBJ1-2
CASGAASNYGYTF
TGTGCGAGCGGGGCAGCCTCTAACTATGGCTACACCTTC